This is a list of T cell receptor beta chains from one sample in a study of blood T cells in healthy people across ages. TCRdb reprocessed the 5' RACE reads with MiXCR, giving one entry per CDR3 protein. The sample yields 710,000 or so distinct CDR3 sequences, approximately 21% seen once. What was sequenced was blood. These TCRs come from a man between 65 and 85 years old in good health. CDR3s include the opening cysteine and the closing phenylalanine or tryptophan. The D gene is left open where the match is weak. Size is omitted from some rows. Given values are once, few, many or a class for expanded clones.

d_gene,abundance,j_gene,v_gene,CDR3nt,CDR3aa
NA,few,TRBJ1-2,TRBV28,TGTGCCAGCAGGACCGGGACAAGTGCTAACTATGGCTACACCTTC,CASRTGTSANYGYTF
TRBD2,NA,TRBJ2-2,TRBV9,TGTGCCAGCAGCCCCATGACTAGCGGGAACACCGGGGAGCTGTTTTTT,CASSPMTSGNTGELFF
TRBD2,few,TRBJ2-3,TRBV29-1,TGCAGCTGTCGACTAGCGGGAGTATCAGATACGCAGTATTTT,CSCRLAGVSDTQYF
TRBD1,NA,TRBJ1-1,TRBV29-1,TGCAGCGTCGACGACAGGGTCGCTGAAGCTTTCTTT,CSVDDRVAEAFF
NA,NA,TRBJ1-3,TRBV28,TGTGCCAGCAGTTTAAGGGGGGACGGAAACACCATATATTTT,CASSLRGDGNTIYF
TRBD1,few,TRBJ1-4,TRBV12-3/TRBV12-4,TGTGCCAGCAGAGACAGGGTGACTAATGAAAAACTGTTTTTT,CASRDRVTNEKLFF
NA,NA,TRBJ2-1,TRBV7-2,TGTGCCAGCAGCTTTCCGACAGTGGAGCAGTTCTTC,CASSFPTVEQFF
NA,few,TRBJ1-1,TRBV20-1,TGCATGGGGGGGGCAGGGACTGAAGCTTTCTTT,CMGGAGTEAFF
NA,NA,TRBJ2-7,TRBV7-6,TGTGCCAGCAGCTTAGCTCTGGGCACCTACGAGCAGTACTTC,CASSLALGTYEQYF
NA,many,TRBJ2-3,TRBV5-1,TGCGCCAGCAGCTTCCTGCAGGGTAGTGGGACGCAGTATTTT,CASSFLQGSGTQYF
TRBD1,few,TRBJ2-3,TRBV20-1,TGCAGTGCTAGAGGGGGCCGACAGGGGCCAGATACGCAGTATTTT,CSARGGRQGPDTQYF
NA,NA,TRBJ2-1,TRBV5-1,TGCGCCAGCAGCTTGGTGGGGCGCGGCAATGAGCAGTTCTTC,CASSLVGRGNEQFF
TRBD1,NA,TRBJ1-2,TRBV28,TGTGCCAGCAGACCTGGGACAGGAACGGGGGGCTACACCTTC,CASRPGTGTGGYTF
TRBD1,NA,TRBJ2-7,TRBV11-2,TGTGCCAGCAGCACCCGTGGGACAGTCTTAGGCGAGCAGTACTTC,CASSTRGTVLGEQYF
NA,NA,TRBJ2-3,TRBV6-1,TGTGCCAGCTCCCCCCGGGGCCCCACAGATACGCAGTACTTT,CASSPRGPTDTQYF
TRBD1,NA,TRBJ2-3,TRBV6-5,TGTGCCAGCACTCCGACAGGGGCCGAAGATACGCAGTATTTT,CASTPTGAEDTQYF
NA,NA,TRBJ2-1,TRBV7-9,TGTGCCAGCAGCTTAAGGTGGCGGGACGATGAGCAGTTCTTC,CASSLRWRDDEQFF
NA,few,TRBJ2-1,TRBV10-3,TGTGCCATCAGTGAGGGTGGACGCCGGTCCTACAATGAGCAGTTCTTC,CAISEGGRRSYNEQFF
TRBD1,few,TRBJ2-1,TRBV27,TGTGCCAGCACCACAATAGGGGGCCACTACAGGGAGCAGTTCTTC,CASTTIGGHYREQFF
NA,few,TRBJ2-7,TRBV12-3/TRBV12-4,TGTGCCAGCAGTTTAGACGGGGGTCCCTACGAGCAGTACTTC,CASSLDGGPYEQYF
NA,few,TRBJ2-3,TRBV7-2,TGTGCCAGCAGCGATTTGACAACAGATACGCAGTATTTT,CASSDLTTDTQYF
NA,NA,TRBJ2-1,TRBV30,TGTGCCTGGACTTACTCCTACAATGGGCAGTTCTTC,CAWTYSYNGQFF
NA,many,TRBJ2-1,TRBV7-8,TGTGCCAGCAGCTTAAGGGCAGCGGACTACAATGAGCAGTTCTTC,CASSLRAADYNEQFF
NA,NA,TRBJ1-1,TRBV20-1,TGCAGTGCTAGAGCTGCGGAGGGGATGGGGACTGAAGCTTTCTTT,CSARAAEGMGTEAFF
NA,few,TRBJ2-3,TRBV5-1,TGCGCCAGCATCGGGGCAGGAGCCACAGATACGCAGTATTTT,CASIGAGATDTQYF
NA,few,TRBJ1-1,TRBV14,TGTGCCAGCAGCCAAGAGGCGGCAGCCGGGACTGAAGCTTTCTTT,CASSQEAAAGTEAFF
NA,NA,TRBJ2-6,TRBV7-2,TGTGCCAGCAGCTTACAGGGGACTGGGGCCAACGTCCTGACTTTC,CASSLQGTGANVLTF
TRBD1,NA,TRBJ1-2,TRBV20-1,TGCAGTGCTAGAGATCGGCTGGGCAGGGGGCGGAACACCTTC,CSARDRLGRGRNTF
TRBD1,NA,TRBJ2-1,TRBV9,TGTGCCAGCAGCATACAGGGGGCTGAGCAGTTCTTC,CASSIQGAEQFF
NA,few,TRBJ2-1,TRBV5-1,TGCGCCAGCAGCCTCCAAGGGGATCCCTCCTACAATGAGCAGTTCTTC,CASSLQGDPSYNEQFF
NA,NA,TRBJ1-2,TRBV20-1,TGCAGTGCGGCAGGGCACGGCTATGGCTACACCTTC,CSAAGHGYGYTF
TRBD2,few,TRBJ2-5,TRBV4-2,TGTGCCAGCAGCCAAGATCCGGGGGGGCTGATAGAGACCCAGTACTTC,CASSQDPGGLIETQYF
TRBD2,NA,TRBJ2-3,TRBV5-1,TGCGCCAGCAGCTTGAGGTTAACGGGGGGGACAGATACGCAGTATTTT,CASSLRLTGGTDTQYF
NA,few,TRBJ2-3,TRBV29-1,TGCAGCGTTTCACCCGCTAGTCGGGGAGATACGCAGTATTTT,CSVSPASRGDTQYF
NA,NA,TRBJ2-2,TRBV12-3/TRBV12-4,TGTGCCAGCAGACAACAGGACATTCACACCGGGGAGCTGTTTTTT,CASRQQDIHTGELFF
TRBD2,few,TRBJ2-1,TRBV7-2,TGTGCCAGCAGCTTAGAGGCTAGCGGGGGCTACAATGAGCAGTTCTTC,CASSLEASGGYNEQFF
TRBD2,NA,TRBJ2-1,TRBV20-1,TGCAGTGCCCCCCCCTTGGCGGGAGTTTACAATGAGCAGTTCTTC,CSAPPLAGVYNEQFF
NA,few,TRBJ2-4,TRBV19,TGTGCCAGTAGTATGAAAGGAGTCCTAGCCAAAAACATTCAGTACTTC,CASSMKGVLAKNIQYF
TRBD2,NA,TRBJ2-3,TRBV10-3,TGTGCCATCACAACGACTAGCGGAAAGGAGGCAGATACGCAGTATTTT,CAITTTSGKEADTQYF